Given below is one T cell receptor (beta chain) in context. Its antigen is currently unknown. This entry belongs to a study of cytomegalovirus exposure and HLA in healthy donors. Broader study findings: Researchers reportedly found TCR beta sequences accurately predicted most subjects' HLA-A and HLA-B alleles.

The CDR3 contains 16 residues. CDR1 and CDR2 (germline): MNHEY, SMNVEV (reference sequence). V shed 3 bases and J shed 6 bases, with 18 bases lying between them. Both 60 Vbeta primers and 13 Jbeta primers went into the PCR. Using immunoSEQ multiplex PCR, the repertoire was profiled, and TCRdb retains in-frame clones only, with some absent. The table records around 120,000 clones, 80% to 85% of them present only once. The sequence came from a woman in her 30s in good health and CMV-seronegative. The chain carries TRBV27 and TRBJ2-1; D call uncertain. Sequencing input: PBMCs. In DNA, the CDR3 is TGTGCCAGCAGTTTTGGCAGCCCGAGGATTAGCAATGAGCAGTTCTTC. It translates to CASSFGSPRISNEQFF.